The clone carrying this T cell receptor beta chain occurred once. Data came from immunoSEQ multiplex PCR; TCRdb stores just in-frame clones and leaves some out. The table lists a few hundred thousand clones, under 90% of them singletons. There are 15 residues in the CDR3. Germline V CDR1 and CDR2: LNHNV, YYDKDF (reference sequence). V shed 3 bases, J shed 3 bases, and the junction held 8 bases outside the gene matches. The data originate from a study of blood T cell repertoires in COVID-19. This receptor was taken from a human donor in a cohort sampled during active COVID-19. This sequence joins TRBV15 and TRBJ2-7; 7 nucleotides align to TRBD1. The specimen was peripheral blood. CDR3 amino acids: CATSRSYGTDYEQYF. The CDR3 bases are TGTGCCACCAGCAGGTCCTACGGGACAGACTACGAGCAGTACTTC.